A single sample gave rise to the 25 T cell receptor beta chains below, sequenced in a study of human CD8 memory T cell subsets. UMI-labeled 5' RACE yielded the TCR beta libraries. TCRdb re-called the 5' RACE reads and shows each CDR3 protein once, DNA omitted. This sample contains approximately 7,500 distinct CDR3 sequences. What was sequenced was CD8+ T cells from PBMCs. These receptor sequences come from a human donor in good health.

The rearrangement joins TRBV7-8 to TRBJ2-3. The CDR3 is 15 amino acids. Germline CDR1 and CDR2: SGHVS and FQNEAQ. The CDR3 loop is CASSLLKGTTDTQYF.

The chain uses TRBV28 and TRBJ2-1; the D call of TRBD2 rests on TCRdb alone, since no DNA is present to check it. Germline V gene data show CDR1 as MDHEN and CDR2 as SYDVKM. The CDR3 spans 16 residues. CDR3 loop: CASSHGLAVPYNEQFF.

The CDR3 is CASRGRDGYEQYF. The V and J genes are TRBV28 and TRBJ2-7; TCRdb proposes TRBD2, but this gene call is untestable without DNA. This CDR3 region has 13 residues. CDR1 is MDHEN, CDR2 SYDVKM, per germline.

The rearrangement links TRBV28 to TRBJ1-6. The germline V gene encodes CDR1 MDHEN and CDR2 SYDVKM. This CDR3 contains 12 residues. CDR3 protein: CASTPPRGPLHF.

The rearrangement links TRBV19 to TRBJ2-3; TCRdb outputs TRBD1, but without DNA this stays unchecked. This CDR3 is built from 15 residues. Germline V gene data show CDR1 as LNHDA and CDR2 as SQIVND (reference sequence). The CDR3 loop is CASSPGFSWADTQYF.

By frequency, this clonotype is medium-sized. The rearrangement links TRBV9 to TRBJ2-2; there is no DNA to check the TCRdb D call of TRBD2. This CDR3 is 15 amino acids long. CDR1 and CDR2 from the germline V gene are SGDLS and YYNGEE. CDR3 loop: CASSVDGSRTGELFF.

This clonotype is called medium-sized based on its frequency. This chain uses TRBV4-2 with TRBJ1-2. The CDR3 consists of 15 residues. Germline lookup yields CDR1 LGHNA and CDR2 YNFKEQ. CDR3: CASSQAEGTNYGYTF.

This chain links TRBV4-2 with TRBJ2-1. CDR1 and CDR2 from the germline V gene are LGHNA and YNFKEQ. The CDR3 runs to 16 residues. CDR3 sequence reads: CASSQDLYPNNNEQFF.

The rearrangement links TRBV20-1 to TRBJ2-1; the TCRdb call, TRBD2, lacks DNA for checking. Germline V gene data show CDR1 as DFQATT and CDR2 as SNEGSKA (reference sequence). This CDR3 contains 17 residues. The chain's CDR3 is CSARALSSGSKAYEQFF.

Measured by frequency, this clonotype is medium-sized. The chain employs TRBV10-3 and TRBJ2-1; no DNA is available, so the TRBD2 call from TCRdb remains unchecked. Germline CDR1 ENHRY, CDR2 SYGVKD. There are 14 residues in the CDR3. The CDR3 protein is CAITETSGNHEQFF.

V is TRBV5-1 and J is TRBJ2-3; the TCRdb D gene call, TRBD1, has no DNA to confirm it. Germline assignment: CDR1 SGHRS and CDR2 YFSETQ. This CDR3 is 15 amino acids long. This chain's CDR3 is CASRLTGRNTDTQYF. Drawing the rest from reference TRBV5-1 and TRBJ2-3, the complete variable domain is KAGVTQTPRYLIKTRGQQVTLSCSPISGHRSVSWYQQTPGQGLQFLFEYFSETQRNKGNFPGRFSGRQFSNSRSEMNVSTLELGDSALYLCASRLTGRNTDTQYFGPGTRLTVL.

CDR3 loop: CASSQGGIEQYF. The V call is TRBV14, the J call TRBJ2-7; checking the TCRdb D call of TRBD1 is not possible without DNA. The CDR3 has 12 amino acids. Germline V CDR1 and CDR2: SGHDN, FVKESK.

The CDR3 sequence is CASSSRSSGEQYF. The genes are TRBV7-9 and TRBJ2-7. In germline, CDR1 is SEHNR, CDR2 FQNEAQ (reference sequence). CDR3 length: 13 amino acids.

The genes are TRBV12-3 or TRBV12-4 and TRBJ2-2. The CDR3 contains 13 residues. This chain's CDR3 is CASSLAAPGELFF.

The rearrangement links TRBV19 to TRBJ2-1; as DNA is missing, the TRBD1 call by TCRdb cannot be tested. This CDR3 spans 13 amino acids. The V gene's germline CDR1 is LNHDA and CDR2 SQIVND (reference sequence). CDR3 residues: CASSMQGSHEQFF.

This chain uses TRBV14 with TRBJ1-4; the TCRdb call, TRBD1, lacks DNA for checking. This CDR3 spans 16 amino acids. Germline V gene data show CDR1 as SGHDN and CDR2 as FVKESK. CDR3 residues: CASSQTGAAPNEKLFF.

This clonotype is deemed medium-sized (0.01 to 0.1%) by its frequency. This chain uses TRBV28 with TRBJ2-7. Germline values: CDR1 MDHEN, CDR2 SYDVKM. The CDR3 contains 14 residues. The CDR3 loop reads CASSLFGGTYEQYF.

Judged by frequency, this clonotype is medium-sized (0.01 to 0.1%). The chain uses TRBV5-5 and TRBJ2-7. Germline-derived CDR1 and CDR2 are SGHKS and YYEKEE (reference sequence). The CDR3 spans 14 residues. CDR3 residues: CASSRLWPLGEQYF.

The chain couples TRBV11-2 to TRBJ2-5; TCRdb's D call of TRBD2 is untestable without DNA. There are 17 residues in the CDR3. Germline V lookup: CDR1 SGHAT, CDR2 FQNNGV. The CDR3 is CASSLVASGTYQETQYF.

The chain carries TRBV7-9 and TRBJ1-2; the TRBD1 assignment by TCRdb is unverifiable without DNA. Per germline, CDR1 SEHNR and CDR2 FQNEAQ (reference sequence). The length of the CDR3 is 15 residues. CDR3 in amino acids: CASSFPTAPYYGYTF.

The chain carries TRBV15 and TRBJ1-2; as DNA is missing, the TRBD1 call by TCRdb cannot be tested. Germline-derived CDR1 and CDR2 are LNHNV and YYDKDF (reference sequence). The CDR3 has 14 amino acids. The CDR3 sequence is CATSRVGQGEGYTF.

V and J are TRBV5-1 and TRBJ1-1; TCRdb selects TRBD1, and the lack of DNA leaves this call unchecked. Germline values: CDR1 SGHRS, CDR2 YFSETQ. The CDR3 length is 12 residues. The CDR3 sequence: CASSGDDTEAFF.

This rearrangement joins TRBV4-1 to TRBJ2-5; TCRdb gives TRBD1 as the D gene, but with no DNA this cannot be confirmed. Germline V gene data show CDR1 as MGHRA and CDR2 as YSYEKL. The CDR3 extends over 16 amino acids. CDR3 amino acids: CASSQVFRQGQETQYF.

V is TRBV12-3 or TRBV12-4 and J is TRBJ1-1. This CDR3 region has 14 residues. This chain's CDR3 is CASSLEGLDPEAFF.

This clonotype shows up as medium-sized (0.01 to 0.1%) by frequency. The chain couples TRBV6-6 to TRBJ2-1; as DNA is missing, the TRBD1 call by TCRdb cannot be tested. The CDR3 is 12 amino acids. Germline lookup yields CDR1 MNHNY and CDR2 SVGAGI (reference sequence). The chain's CDR3 is CASSPGVNEQFF.